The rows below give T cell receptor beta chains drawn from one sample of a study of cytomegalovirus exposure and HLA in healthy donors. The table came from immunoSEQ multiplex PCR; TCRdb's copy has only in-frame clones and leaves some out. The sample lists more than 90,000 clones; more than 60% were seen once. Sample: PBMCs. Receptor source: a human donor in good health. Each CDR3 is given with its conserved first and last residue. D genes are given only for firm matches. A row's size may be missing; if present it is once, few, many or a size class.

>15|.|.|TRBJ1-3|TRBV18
CASSSQALSGNTIYF
TGTGCCAGCTCTTCACAGGCCCTATCTGGAAACACCATATATTTT
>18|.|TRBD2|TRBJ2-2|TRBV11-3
CASSPPGLVAGVTGELFF
TGTGCCAGCAGCCCCCCCGGGTTGGTAGCGGGAGTAACCGGGGAGCTGTTTTTT
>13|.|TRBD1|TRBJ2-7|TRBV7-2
CASSTRQGYEQYF
TGTGCCAGCAGCACCCGACAGGGCTACGAGCAGTACTTC
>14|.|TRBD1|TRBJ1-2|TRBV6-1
CATVRTGTNYGYTF
TGTGCCACCGTGAGGACAGGGACTAACTATGGCTACACCTTC
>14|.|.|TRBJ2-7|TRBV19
CASSIALGAFEQYF
TGTGCCAGTAGTATAGCTTTGGGGGCCTTCGAGCAGTACTTC
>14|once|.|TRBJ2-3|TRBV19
CASTFEGRPDTQYF
TGTGCCAGTACCTTTGAGGGGAGGCCAGATACGCAGTATTTT
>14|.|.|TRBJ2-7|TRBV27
CASSLLSGRREQYF
TGTGCCAGCAGTTTACTTTCAGGTCGCCGTGAGCAGTACTTC
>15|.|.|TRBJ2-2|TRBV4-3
CASSRTTLNTGELFF
TGCGCCAGCAGCCGGACAACACTGAACACCGGGGAGCTGTTTTTT
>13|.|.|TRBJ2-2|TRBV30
CAWSGDYTGELFF
TGTGCCTGGAGTGGGGACTACACCGGGGAGCTGTTTTTT
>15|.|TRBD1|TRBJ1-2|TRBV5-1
CASSLTGTGVYGYTF
TGCGCCAGCAGCTTAACCGGGACAGGGGTCTATGGCTACACCTTC
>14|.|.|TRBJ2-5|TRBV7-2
CASSPSRVRETQYF
TGTGCCAGCAGCCCGTCCCGGGTGCGGGAGACCCAGTACTTC
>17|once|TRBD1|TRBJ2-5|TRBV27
CASSLGGTGWYQETQYF
TGTGCCAGCAGTTTAGGCGGGACAGGATGGTACCAAGAGACCCAGTACTTC
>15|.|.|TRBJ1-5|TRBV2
CASSEARGPNQPQHF
TGTGCCAGCAGTGAAGCCAGGGGCCCCAATCAGCCCCAGCATTTT
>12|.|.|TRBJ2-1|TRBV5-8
CASSYQGYEQFF
TGTGCCAGCAGCTACCAGGGGTATGAGCAGTTCTTC
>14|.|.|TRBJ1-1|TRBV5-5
CASSPWTGGTEAFF
TGTGCCAGCAGCCCTTGGACGGGAGGGACTGAAGCTTTCTTT
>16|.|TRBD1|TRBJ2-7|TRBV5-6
CASSLAADRRSYEQYF
TGTGCCAGCAGCTTGGCCGCGGACAGGCGCTCCTACGAGCAGTACTTC
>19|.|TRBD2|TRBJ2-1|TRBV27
CASSLLALPTSGRYNEQFF
TGTGCCAGCAGTTTATTAGCCCTTCCGACTAGCGGGCGATACAATGAGCAGTTCTTC
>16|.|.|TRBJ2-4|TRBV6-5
CASSYSGGGAKNIQYF
TGTGCCAGCAGTTACTCCGGGGGTGGGGCCAAAAACATTCAGTACTTC
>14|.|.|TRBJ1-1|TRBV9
CASSVYNSYTEAFF
TGTGCCAGCAGCGTATATAACAGCTACACTGAAGCTTTCTTT
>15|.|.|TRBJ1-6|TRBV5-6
CASRSSPKHNSPLHF
TGTGCCAGCAGAAGTTCCCCCAAACACAATTCACCCCTCCACTTT
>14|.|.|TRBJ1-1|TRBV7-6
CASSPSAGNTEAFF
TGTGCCAGCAGCCCCTCCGCGGGGAACACTGAAGCTTTCTTT
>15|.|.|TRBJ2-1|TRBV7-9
CASSLGVGTNNEQFF
TGTGCCAGCAGCTTAGGGGTCGGGACAAACAATGAGCAGTTCTTC
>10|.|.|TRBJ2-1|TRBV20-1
CSASGAEQFF
TGCAGTGCTTCAGGGGCTGAGCAGTTCTTC
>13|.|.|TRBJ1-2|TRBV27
CASSLAGNYGYTF
TGTGCCAGCAGTTTAGCAGGGAACTATGGCTACACCTTC
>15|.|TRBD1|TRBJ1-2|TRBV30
CAWSPWTGFRRGYTF
TGTGCCTGGAGTCCCTGGACAGGGTTTCGTCGAGGCTACACCTTC
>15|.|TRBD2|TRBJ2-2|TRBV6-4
CASSEASGGTGELFF
TGTGCCAGCAGTGAAGCTAGCGGGGGAACCGGGGAGCTGTTTTTT
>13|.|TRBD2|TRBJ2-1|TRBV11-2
CATLAGGIDEQFF
TGTGCCACTCTAGCGGGAGGTATAGATGAGCAGTTCTTC
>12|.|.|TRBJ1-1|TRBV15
CATSPENTEAFF
TGTGCCACCAGCCCAGAGAACACTGAAGCTTTCTTT
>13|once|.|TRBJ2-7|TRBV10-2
CASSVEGVVEQYF
TGCGCCAGCAGCGTCGAGGGAGTTGTCGAGCAGTACTTC
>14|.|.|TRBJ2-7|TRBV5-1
CASSRGGGPYEQYF
TGCGCCAGCAGCAGGGGAGGGGGGCCCTACGAGCAGTACTTC
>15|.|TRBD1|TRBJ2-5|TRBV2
CASSARQGLAETQYF
TGTGCCAGCAGTGCAAGACAGGGGCTCGCGGAGACCCAGTACTTC
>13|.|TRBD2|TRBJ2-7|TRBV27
CASSLSGAGGRHF
TGTGCCAGCAGTTTATCGGGCGCGGGAGGTCGACACTTC
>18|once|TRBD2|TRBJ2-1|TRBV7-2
CASSPSVGGRGRTNEQFF
TGTGCCAGCAGCCCCTCCGTTGGGGGGCGCGGGAGGACTAATGAGCAGTTCTTC
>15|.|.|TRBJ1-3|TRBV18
CASSPGAPAGNTIYF
TGTGCCAGCTCACCAGGGGCTCCGGCTGGAAACACCATATATTTT
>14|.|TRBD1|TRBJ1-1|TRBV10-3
CAISDARGVTEAFF
TGTGCCATCAGTGACGCCAGGGGGGTCACTGAAGCTTTCTTT
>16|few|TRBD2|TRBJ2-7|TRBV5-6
CASSRGGLAGVYEQYF
TGTGCCAGCAGCCGGGGGGGACTAGCGGGAGTCTACGAGCAGTACTTC
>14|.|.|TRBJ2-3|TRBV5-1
CASSLARGTDTQYF
TGCGCCAGCAGCTTGGCTCGGGGCACAGATACGCAGTATTTT
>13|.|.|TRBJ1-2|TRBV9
CASTRGENYGYTF
TGTGCCAGCACTCGGGGGGAAAACTATGGCTACACCTTC
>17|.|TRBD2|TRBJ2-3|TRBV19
CASNPKGASGITDTQYF
TGTGCCAGTAACCCCAAAGGGGCTAGCGGGATAACAGATACGCAGTATTTT
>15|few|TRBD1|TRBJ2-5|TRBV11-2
CASSFRGQVQETQYF
TGTGCCAGCAGCTTCCGAGGACAGGTCCAAGAGACCCAGTACTTC
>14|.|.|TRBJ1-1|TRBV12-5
CASALTGTNTEAFF
TGTGCTAGTGCCCTGACAGGAACAAACACTGAAGCTTTCTTT